The rows below give T cell receptor beta chains drawn from one sample of a study of blood T cell repertoires in COVID-19. Sequencing was performed with immunoSEQ multiplex PCR; in TCRdb, only in-frame clones are kept and a portion is missing. The sample records about 200,000 clones, about 88% being singletons. The sequenced material came from peripheral blood. These receptors all come from a man aged 35-49 years with active or convalescent COVID-19. Each CDR3 is given with its conserved first and last residue. Fields, in order: clone size, V gene, J gene, D gene, CDR3 protein, CDR3 DNA. The D gene is left open where the match is weak. Rows give clone size only sometimes, using once, few, many, or a class for an expanded clone.

.	TRBV5-6	TRBJ1-2	.	CASIGGQGASFYGYTF	TGTGCCAGCATCGGGGGGCAGGGCGCCTCTTTCTATGGCTACACCTTC
.	TRBV7-2	TRBJ1-3	.	CASSLVGALNPSGNTIYF	TGTGCCAGCAGCTTAGTTGGGGCCCTGAACCCCTCTGGAAACACCATATATTTT
.	TRBV6-4	TRBJ1-5	.	CASSEEGGQPQHF	TGTGCCAGCAGTGAGGAGGGAGGGCAGCCCCAGCATTTT
.	TRBV18	TRBJ1-3	.	CASSLQETGSGNTIYF	TGTGCCAGCTCTCTCCAAGAGACAGGCTCTGGAAACACCATATATTTT
.	TRBV7-2	TRBJ2-7	TRBD1	CASSRDSPSSYEQYF	TGTGCCAGCAGCAGGGACAGCCCTAGCTCCTACGAGCAGTACTTC
.	TRBV11-2	TRBJ2-2	.	CASSSRVQGYTGELFF	TGTGCCAGCAGCAGTAGGGTGCAGGGATACACCGGGGAGCTGTTTTTT
.	TRBV25-1	TRBJ1-5	TRBD1	CASSGTGYQPQHF	TGTGCCAGCAGTGGGACAGGGTACCAGCCCCAGCATTTT
.	TRBV6-1	TRBJ1-5	.	CASSEATRYQPQHF	TGTGCCAGCAGTGAAGCGACGCGGTATCAGCCCCAGCATTTT
.	TRBV4-2	TRBJ2-1	TRBD2	CASSQAPSGRPYNEQFF	TGTGCCAGCAGCCAAGCGCCTAGCGGGAGACCCTACAATGAGCAGTTCTTC
.	TRBV9	TRBJ1-1	TRBD1	CASSVKVWDRDIRTEAFF	TGTGCCAGCAGCGTAAAAGTATGGGACAGGGATATACGCACTGAAGCTTTCTTT
.	TRBV7-2	TRBJ1-5	.	CASSLVEGGGQPQHF	TGTGCCAGCAGCTTAGTTGAGGGCGGCGGTCAGCCCCAGCATTTT
.	TRBV28	TRBJ2-3	TRBD2	CASRKAGLAGGPDTQYF	TGTGCCAGCAGGAAAGCCGGACTAGCGGGAGGTCCAGATACGCAGTATTTT
few	TRBV3-1/TRBV3-2	TRBJ2-1	TRBD1	CASSPTERQGASSYNEQFF	TGTGCCAGCAGCCCAACCGAAAGACAGGGGGCCTCCTCCTACAATGAGCAGTTCTTC
.	TRBV18	TRBJ2-1	.	CASSPPAGGGDGEQFF	TGTGCCAGCTCACCACCGGCTGGAGGAGGTGATGGTGAGCAGTTCTTC
.	TRBV6-1	TRBJ2-7	.	CASSEATESF	TGTGCCAGCAGTGAAGCTACGGAGAGCTTC
.	TRBV5-1	TRBJ2-1	TRBD2	CASSDPGLAGRSSYNEQFF	TGCGCCAGCAGCGACCCGGGACTAGCGGGACGAAGCTCCTACAATGAGCAGTTCTTC
.	TRBV28	TRBJ1-6	.	CASSFIEQGYHNSPLHF	TGTGCCAGCAGTTTCATCGAGCAGGGCTATCATAATTCACCCCTCCACTTT
.	TRBV19	TRBJ2-7	TRBD2	CASSIGWVAGRHEQYF	TGTGCCAGTAGTATAGGGTGGGTAGCGGGACGTCACGAGCAGTACTTC
.	TRBV19	TRBJ1-3	.	CASSPRVGGNTIYF	TGTGCCAGTAGTCCCCGGGTAGGCGGAAACACCATATATTTT
.	TRBV18	TRBJ2-7	.	CASRGLGRLYEQYF	TGTGCCAGCCGGGGACTGGGCAGACTCTACGAGCAGTACTTC
.	TRBV4-1	TRBJ1-4	.	CASSQEGRSEGEKLFF	TGCGCCAGCAGCCAAGAGGGCAGATCGGAGGGGGAAAAACTGTTTTTT
.	TRBV19	TRBJ2-7	TRBD1	CASSIGTASYEQYF	TGTGCCAGTAGTATTGGGACAGCCTCCTACGAGCAGTACTTC
.	TRBV12-3/TRBV12-4	TRBJ1-1	TRBD1	CATGQGSPSAFF	TGTGCCACGGGACAGGGGAGCCCCTCAGCTTTCTTT
.	TRBV6-1	TRBJ1-3	TRBD1	CASSESQGAGGNTIYF	TGTGCCAGCAGTGAATCACAGGGGGCAGGTGGAAACACCATATATTTT
.	TRBV7-2	TRBJ2-7	TRBD2	CASSLGGRQREQYF	TGTGCCAGCAGCTTGGGAGGGCGCCAACGCGAGCAGTACTTC